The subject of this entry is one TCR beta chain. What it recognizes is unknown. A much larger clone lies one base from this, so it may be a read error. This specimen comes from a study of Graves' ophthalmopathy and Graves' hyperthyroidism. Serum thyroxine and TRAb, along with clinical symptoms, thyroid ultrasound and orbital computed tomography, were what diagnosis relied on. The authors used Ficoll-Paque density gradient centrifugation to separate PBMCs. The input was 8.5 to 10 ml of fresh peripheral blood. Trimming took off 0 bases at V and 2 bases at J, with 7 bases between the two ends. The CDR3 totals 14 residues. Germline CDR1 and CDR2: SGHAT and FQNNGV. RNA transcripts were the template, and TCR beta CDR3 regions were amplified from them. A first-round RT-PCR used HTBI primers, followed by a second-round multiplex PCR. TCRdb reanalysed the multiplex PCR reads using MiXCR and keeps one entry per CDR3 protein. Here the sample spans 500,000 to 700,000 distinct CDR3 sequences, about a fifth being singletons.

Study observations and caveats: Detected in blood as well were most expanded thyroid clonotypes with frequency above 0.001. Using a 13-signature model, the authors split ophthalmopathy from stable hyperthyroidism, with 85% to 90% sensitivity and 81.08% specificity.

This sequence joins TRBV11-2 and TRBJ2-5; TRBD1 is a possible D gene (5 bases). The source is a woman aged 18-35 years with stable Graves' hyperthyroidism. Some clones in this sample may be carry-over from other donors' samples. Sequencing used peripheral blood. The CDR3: CASSLDQGQETQYF. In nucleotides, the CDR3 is TGTGCCAGCAGCTTAGATCAGGGTCAAGAGACCCAGTACTTC. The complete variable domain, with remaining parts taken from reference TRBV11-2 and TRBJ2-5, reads EAGVAQSPRYKIIEKRQSVAFWCNPISGHATLYWYQQILGQGPKLLIQFQNNGVVDDSQLPKDRFSAERLKGVDSTLKIQPAKLEDSAVYLCASSLDQGQETQYFGPGTRLLVL.